Listed below are T cell receptor beta chains from one sample, sequenced in a study of blood T cell repertoires in COVID-19. The data were produced by immunoSEQ multiplex PCR, yet TCRdb's version contains in-frame clones alone and is incomplete. In the table there are about 98,000 clones, roughly 80% of which are singletons. Source material: peripheral blood. Receptor source: a woman older than 75 with acute or convalescent COVID-19. Both conserved end residues are part of each CDR3.

>TRBV28|15|TRBJ1-3
CASSAGALSGNTIYF
>TRBV10-3|14|TRBJ1-4
CAIAAGVTNEKLFF
>TRBV3-1/TRBV3-2|15|TRBJ1-3
CASSQRSGYGNTIYF
>TRBV10-1|13|TRBJ2-1
CASGKDRRGEQFF
>TRBV5-1|15|TRBJ1-2
CASNSGDDRPYGYTF
>TRBV5-4|15|TRBJ2-2
CASSLGTLGTGELFF
>TRBV19|14|TRBJ1-1
CASSRDRGASGAFF
>TRBV7-8|15|TRBJ1-4
CASSQIQGAVGKLFF
>TRBV19|17|TRBJ2-2
CASSIKGQGANTGELFF
>TRBV4-3|14|TRBJ2-1
CASSQGSVDNEQFF
>TRBV2|14|TRBJ1-1
CASSQENRGTEAFF
>TRBV7-2|15|TRBJ1-3
CASSNRERGGNTIYF
>TRBV24-1|14|TRBJ2-3
CATSDPSGEDTQYF
>TRBV9|17|TRBJ1-3
CASSAEGPGLTGNTIYF
>TRBV6-2/TRBV6-3|14|TRBJ1-2
CASSSVFNFSGYTF
>TRBV18|14|TRBJ1-1
CASSPRQERTEAFF
>TRBV4-1|16|TRBJ2-3
CASSQGYGGRSDTQYF
>TRBV19|13|TRBJ2-7
CASSMRGSYEQYF
>TRBV7-2|17|TRBJ2-2
CASSRGGGTTNTGELFF
>TRBV30|16|TRBJ2-4
CAWSRPGILAKNIQYF
>TRBV15|15|TRBJ1-3
CATSRDTGSGNTIYF
>TRBV4-1|15|TRBJ1-2
CASSAASRGAYGYTF
>TRBV7-8|17|TRBJ1-5
CASSSRTGGSSNQPQHF
>TRBV19|12|TRBJ1-2
CASSQGSAGYTF
>TRBV6-2/TRBV6-3|17|TRBJ1-5
CASRHWAPGGVHQPQHF
>TRBV4-3|16|TRBJ1-1
CASSQGTGLPNTEAFF
>TRBV19|13|TRBJ1-1
CASSRGGPTEAFF
>TRBV5-1|16|TRBJ2-7
CASSLGPSGATYEQYF
>TRBV6-2/TRBV6-3|15|TRBJ2-5
CASSKTGTVQETQYF
>TRBV28|14|TRBJ1-2
CASSPSPANYGYTF
>TRBV5-1|16|TRBJ1-6
CASSSLGTGGNSPLHF
>TRBV11-2|18|TRBJ1-3
CASSLRIYEGRGGNTIYF
>TRBV7-2|16|TRBJ2-5
CASSEGLAGGWETQYF
>TRBV4-3|17|TRBJ2-3
CASSRNPQGGGTDTQYF
>TRBV2|14|TRBJ1-2
CASSVKGVRGGYTF
>TRBV12-3/TRBV12-4|13|TRBJ1-6
CASSAPLNSPLHF
>TRBV6-5|14|TRBJ2-7
CASGRLGEGYEQYF
>TRBV5-4|16|TRBJ1-1
CASSLGALTSYTEAFF
>TRBV29-1|13|TRBJ1-4
CSVYGGLGEKLFF
>TRBV19|17|TRBJ1-4
CASLSGVGRTINEKLFF
>TRBV6-1|17|TRBJ1-2
CASSVVFRQGQGYGYTF
>TRBV5-1|13|TRBJ1-2
CASSLQGEGGYTF
>TRBV11-3|14|TRBJ2-2
CASSLDGVTGELFF
>TRBV14|17|TRBJ1-6
CASSQTLTGNSNSPLHF
>TRBV7-8|14|TRBJ2-7
CASSLGGQGNEQYF
>TRBV7-6|15|TRBJ1-6
CASSTRPGRDSPLHF
>TRBV3-1/TRBV3-2|16|TRBJ2-5
CASSQDWGRAAETQYF
>TRBV9|14|TRBJ2-2
CASNRGGQTGELFF
>TRBV6-2/TRBV6-3|17|TRBJ1-2
CASSFSHTRDTNYGYTF
>TRBV27|13|TRBJ1-1
CASRSGGDTEAFF
>TRBV14|16|TRBJ1-3
CASSPSDSHSGNTIYF
>TRBV5-6|15|TRBJ1-1
CASSLLGGLNTEAFF
>TRBV11-2|14|TRBJ1-4
CASSLGTTREKLFF
>TRBV28|15|TRBJ1-5
CASSLPDRNNQPQHF
>TRBV20-1|11|TRBJ2-5
CSARAGETQYF
>TRBV7-9|17|TRBJ1-2
CASSPGGDREGSRGYTF
>TRBV19|14|TRBJ1-5
CASSIVGSYQPQHF
>TRBV6-2/TRBV6-3|15|TRBJ1-2
CASSYPGQGAFGYTF
>TRBV6-2/TRBV6-3|19|TRBJ2-6
CASSYYGGLAASGANVLTF